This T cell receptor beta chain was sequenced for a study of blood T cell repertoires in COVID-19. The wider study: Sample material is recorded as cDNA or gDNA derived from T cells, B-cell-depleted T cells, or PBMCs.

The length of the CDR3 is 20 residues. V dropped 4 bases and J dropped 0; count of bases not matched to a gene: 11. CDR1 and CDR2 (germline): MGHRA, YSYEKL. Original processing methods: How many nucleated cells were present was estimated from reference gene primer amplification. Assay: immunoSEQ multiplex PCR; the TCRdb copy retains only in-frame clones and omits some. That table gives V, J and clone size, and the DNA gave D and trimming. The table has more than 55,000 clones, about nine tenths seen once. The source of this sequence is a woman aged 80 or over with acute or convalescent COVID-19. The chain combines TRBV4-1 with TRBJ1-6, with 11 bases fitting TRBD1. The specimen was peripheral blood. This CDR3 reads CASSLTGTGGLSSYNSPLHF. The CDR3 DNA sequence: TGCGCCAGCAGCCTCACTGGGACAGGGGGATTGAGCTCCTATAATTCACCCCTCCACTTT.